One and the same sample provided the 23 T cell receptor beta chains below, sequenced in a study of CD8+ T cells in alopecia areata. cDNA serving as the sequencing template came from extracted, reverse transcribed RNA. Measured with immunoSEQ multiplex PCR; TCRdb has only the in-frame clones, and not every one. The sample shows 250,000 to 300,000 clones, 58% of them seen only once. As to treatment: oral pan-JAK inhibitor, 5-10 mg twice daily. The sample was CD4+ T cells sorted from blood, taken at week 24, from a patient treated with tofacitinib. Receptor source: a human donor with alopecia areata.

The table lists this clone with a few counts. The chain combines TRBV5-1 with TRBJ2-3; D is uncertain. Trimming pared 4 bases from V and 2 bases from J, leaving 8 bases between. CDR1 and CDR2 (germline): SGHRS, YFSETQ. The CDR3 totals 13 residues. The DNA of the CDR3 is TGCGCCAGCAGCACGGTCGTCACAGATACGCAGTATTTT. Its protein product is CASSTVVTDTQYF. Full variable domain (rest looked up from reference TRBV5-1 and TRBJ2-3): KAGVTQTPRYLIKTRGQQVTLSCSPISGHRSVSWYQQTPGQGLQFLFEYFSETQRNKGNFPGRFSGRQFSNSRSEMNVSTLELGDSALYLCASSTVVTDTQYFGPGTRLTVL.

V is TRBV7-9 and J is TRBJ2-1, with unresolved D. This CDR3 has 14 residues. Germline CDR1 and CDR2: SEHNR and FQNEAQ (reference sequence). V was trimmed by 3 bases and J by 5 bases, leaving 11 bases between them. The CDR3 DNA reads TGTGCCAGCAGCTTCCGTGCCCTGGACAATGAGCAGTTCTTC. Its protein product is CASSFRALDNEQFF.

The chain employs TRBV6-5 and TRBJ1-6, with D perhaps matching TRBD1 (5 bases). Deletions cut 0 bases from V and 7 bases from J, with 7 bases between. Germline CDR1 MNHEY, CDR2 SVGAGI. The CDR3 is 14 amino acids. This chain's CDR3 is CASSYSGGNSPLHF. The CDR3 DNA is TGTGCCAGCAGTTACTCCGGGGGAAATTCACCCCTCCACTTT.

In its sample, this clone was seen a few times. V is TRBV29-1 and J is TRBJ1-2; TRBD1 agrees at 9 bases. With V trimmed by 4 bases and J by 4 bases, 7 bases remained unmatched. This CDR3 region has 14 residues. Looked up from germline, CDR1 is SQVTM and CDR2 is ANQGSEA. This CDR3 reads CSVVARDRVYGYTF. CDR3 nucleotide sequence: TGCAGCGTTGTGGCCCGGGACAGGGTCTATGGCTACACCTTC.

This rearrangement joins TRBV4-2 to TRBJ1-5; maybe TRBD1 (6 bases). The CDR3 length is 17 residues. CDR1 is LGHNA, CDR2 YNFKEQ, per germline. V was clipped by 5 bases and J by 0 bases, with 17 bases between them. CDR3 DNA: TGTGCCAGCAGCGAATGGGGACAAGGAAATAGCAATCAGCCCCAGCATTTT. Translation gives CASSEWGQGNSNQPQHF.

The chain couples TRBV4-1 to TRBJ1-1; D not resolved. V was shortened by 0 bases and J by 10 bases, with 18 bases between the two germline ends. The CDR3 totals 15 residues. The germline V gene has CDR1 MGHRA and CDR2 YSYEKL. This chain's CDR3 is CASSQDVPRPGGAFF. The CDR3 bases are TGCGCCAGCAGCCAAGATGTTCCCAGGCCCGGCGGAGCTTTCTTT.

Written as DNA, the CDR3 is TGTGCCTGGAGTGCAGTACTAGCGGAGGTGAATGAGCAGTTCTTC. Residues: CAWSAVLAEVNEQFF. The rearrangement uses TRBV30 and TRBJ2-1, with 8 bases lining up with TRBD2. With 1 base clipped from V and 7 bases from J, the junction kept 9 bases outside the gene matches. The germline V gene has CDR1 GTSNPN and CDR2 SVGIG (reference sequence). The CDR3 has 15 residues.

Note on this clone: Other DNA sequences in the sample encode the same CDR3. The CDR3 reads CAWSRGDTEAFF. The CDR3 coding sequence is TGTGCCTGGAGTCGAGGGGATACTGAAGCTTTCTTT. The gene calls are TRBV30 and TRBJ1-1; perhaps TRBD1 as D (5 bases). With 2 bases removed from V and 5 bases from J, the gap between germline ends came to 9 bases. Germline V gene data show CDR1 as GTSNPN and CDR2 as SVGIG (reference sequence). The CDR3 sequence is 12 residues long.

This clone was detected a few times. The chain couples TRBV18 to TRBJ2-7; D perhaps matches TRBD2 (7 bases). The CDR3 runs 14 residues. CDR1 and CDR2 (germline): KGHSH, LQKENI. V shed 2 bases and J shed 2 bases, with 10 bases lying between them. The CDR3 DNA reads as TGTGCCAGCTCACCAAAGGGGGGGACCTACGAGCAGTACTTC. This encodes CASSPKGGTYEQYF.

The chain recombines TRBV7-2 with TRBJ2-1, with TRBD1 identical over 7 bases. V lost 2 bases and J lost 4; bases outside the gene matches: 5. Germline CDR1 reads SGHTA; CDR2 reads FQGNSA. The CDR3 runs to 15 residues. Here the CDR3 DNA reads TGTGCCAGCAGCTTATTACAGGGGAGATACAATGAGCAGTTCTTC. Protein product: CASSLLQGRYNEQFF.

Many counts were recorded for this clone. The V gene is TRBV4-1, the J gene TRBJ1-6, with 8 bases fitting TRBD1. The CDR3 is 16 amino acids. The J segment lost 8 bases and the V segment lost 0 bases, leaving 6 bases of the junction unmatched. Germline-derived CDR1 and CDR2 are MGHRA and YSYEKL. CDR3 sequence (DNA): TGCGCCAGCAGCCAAGATCCCAGGGGGCCCCATTCACCCCTCCACTTT. Amino acids: CASSQDPRGPHSPLHF.

There are a few counts of this clone. The chain links TRBV7-9 to TRBJ1-1, with 7 nucleotides matching TRBD1. Germline CDR1 is SEHNR and CDR2 is FQNEAQ (reference sequence). The J segment lost 0 bases and the V segment lost 5 bases, leaving 6 bases of the junction unmatched. The CDR3 consists of 15 residues. For the CDR3, the DNA is TGTGCCAGCAGCGCTGGACAGGCCGTGAACACTGAAGCTTTCTTT. This encodes CASSAGQAVNTEAFF. Variable domain in full (rest from reference TRBV7-9 and TRBJ1-1): DTGVSQNPRHKITKRGQNVTFRCDPISEHNRLYWYRQTLGQGPEFLTYFQNEAQLEKSRLLSDRFSAERPKGSFSTLEIQRTEQGDSAMYLCASSAGQAVNTEAFFGQGTRLTVV.

This rearrangement joins TRBV15 to TRBJ2-7; D remains ambiguous. Germline V CDR1 and CDR2: LNHNV, YYDKDF (reference sequence). V was trimmed by 0 bases and J by 6 bases, leaving 9 bases between them. CDR3 length equals 13 residues. CDR3 nucleotide sequence: TGTGCCACCAGCAGAGATATAAGGCGCGAGCAGTACTTC. Its protein is CATSRDIRREQYF.

This clone occurred a few times. The rearrangement links TRBV7-9 to TRBJ2-5; no definite D call. The V and J ends lost 1 base and 5 bases respectively, with 14 bases between them. This CDR3 is 15 amino acids long. Germline values: CDR1 SEHNR, CDR2 FQNEAQ (reference sequence). This CDR3 reads CASSLDAMLVETQYF. CDR3 bases: TGTGCCAGCAGCTTAGACGCCATGTTGGTTGAGACCCAGTACTTC.

The chain links TRBV28 to TRBJ1-2; TRBD1 matches at 9 bases. The CDR3 consists of 16 residues. Germline trimming cut 2 bases from V and 4 bases from J; bases unmatched to any gene: 8. CDR1 is MDHEN, CDR2 SYDVKM, per germline. In nucleotides, the CDR3 is TGTGCCAGCAGTTTACCCGGGACAGGGCGAATCTATGGCTACACCTTC. Protein: CASSLPGTGRIYGYTF.

The genes are TRBV29-1 and TRBJ2-5; 13 bases line up with TRBD2. CDR1 and CDR2 from the germline V gene are SQVTM and ANQGSEA. The CDR3 runs to 15 residues. V shed 6 bases and J 4 bases; nucleotides not matched to a gene: 8. As DNA, the CDR3 is TGCAGCGTGGAACTAGCGGGGGGGCTCCGAGAGACCCAGTACTTC. Translating gives CSVELAGGLRETQYF.

The V and J genes are TRBV30 and TRBJ1-2; 11 bases fit TRBD1. CDR1 is GTSNPN and CDR2 is SVGIG in the germline V gene (reference sequence). The V and J ends lost 2 bases and 8 bases, in that order; junction bases with no gene match: 7. The length of the CDR3 is 14 residues. CDR3 sequence reads: CAWSRTGGLKGYTF. In DNA form, the CDR3 reads TGTGCCTGGAGTAGGACAGGGGGCTTGAAGGGCTACACCTTC.

The table lists this clone with a count of one. The chain couples TRBV30 to TRBJ2-5; tentatively, D is TRBD1 or TRBD2 (7 bases each). The germline gives CDR1 GTSNPN, CDR2 SVGIG (reference sequence). CDR3 length equals 13 residues. V lost 3 bases to trimming and J lost 5 bases, with 13 bases between them. Here the CDR3 DNA reads TGTGCCTGGAGGGGAGGGGGCCTGGAGACCCAGTACTTC. It translates to CAWRGGGLETQYF.

The genes are TRBV7-2 and TRBJ2-5, with TRBD1 as a possible D gene (6 bases). The germline V and J ends were trimmed by 0 bases and 5 bases, with 16 bases remaining between them. The CDR3 covers 16 residues. The germline gives CDR1 SGHTA, CDR2 FQGNSA. The CDR3 bases are TGTGCCAGCAGCTTAGCGCCTACAGGGTCGGGGGAGACCCAGTACTTC. The encoded protein is CASSLAPTGSGETQYF.

V is TRBV28 and J is TRBJ1-2, with 7 bases matching TRBD1. The germline V gene encodes CDR1 MDHEN and CDR2 SYDVKM. The ends lost 5 bases at V and 5 bases at J; junction bases unmatched: 5. This CDR3 comprises 13 residues. CDR3 amino acids: CASSQGTVYGYTF. The CDR3 DNA reads TGTGCCAGCAGTCAGGGGACAGTTTATGGCTACACCTTC.

The genes are TRBV7-2 and TRBJ2-2; possible D gene TRBD1, 5 bases. Trimming removed 1 base at V and 2 bases at J, with 11 bases between. The CDR3 loop spans 16 amino acids. The germline V gene encodes CDR1 SGHTA and CDR2 FQGNSA. The chain's CDR3 is CASSLVRQKNTGELFF. CDR3 sequence (DNA): TGTGCCAGCAGCTTAGTGCGACAGAAAAACACCGGGGAGCTGTTTTTT.

The chain combines TRBV29-1 with TRBJ2-7, with a possible D match to TRBD1 (5 bases). Trimming left V 6 bases short and J 3 bases short, with 15 bases between. CDR3 length equals 13 residues. The germline CDR1 and CDR2 sequences are SQVTM and ANQGSEA. The CDR3 is CSVRYAGIYEQYF. CDR3 in DNA: TGCAGCGTCAGATACGCAGGGATCTACGAGCAGTACTTC.

The V gene is TRBV25-1, the J gene TRBJ1-6, with TRBD1 identical over 8 bases. The V gene end was trimmed by 1 base and the J gene end by 7 bases; junction bases not matched to a gene: 6. Germline CDR1 and CDR2: MGHDK and SYGVNS. CDR3 size: 16 residues. The CDR3 DNA is TGTGCCAGCAGTGAATGGACAGGGTCGGGGAATTCACCCCTCCACTTT. It translates to CASSEWTGSGNSPLHF.